This T cell receptor (beta chain) was captured in a study of T cell responses to AZD1222 COVID-19 vaccine (dated by TCRdb to the early 2020s). For the wider study: Because spike-specific TCR depth and breadth did not differ between the two schedules, AZD1222 recipients who got a second dose at roughly 4 weeks were pooled with those who got a second dose at roughly 12 weeks. A total of over 230 trial participants underwent TCR sequencing, of whom about 210 received two doses of AZD1222 and some 26 received two doses of the MenACWY control vaccine. Trial participants were enrolled by age into 18-55, 56-69 and 70-plus year subgroups, with around 150, 28 and 57 TCR-sequenced participants respectively. Results the study describes overall, beyond this receptor: Epitopes outside the regions mutated in the B.1.351 and B.1.1.7 variants were reportedly recognized by nearly half of the unique spike-specific TCRs. The 56-69-year group was small, and its depth increase did not reach significance, likely because of low power. After two AZD1222 doses, spike-specific TCR breadth and depth were significantly higher than at day 0 and than in MenACWY recipients. Most participants were white British and females outnumbered males, and the authors suggested that clonal diversity may have been underestimated. No day 14 peak-response samples were available, so repertoires were characterized only after the peak T cell response. Conclusions about previously exposed vaccinees are limited because only six or seven AZD1222 recipients were SARS-CoV-2 seropositive at baseline. The whole spike protein was spanned by vaccine-associated CD4 TCRs, and dominant responses were seen in regions 160-218 and 743-854.

Of note for this clone: Its binding antigen is unknown. No much larger clone exists at a distance of one base, and base qualities are not known.

The CDR3 regions of human TCRbeta chains were analyzed by immunosequencing. Under the source paper's analysis protocol: TCRs in the repertoires were matched against a reference library of SARS-CoV-2-specific TCRs that had been generated with the MIRA antigen-specificity platform. Breadth was defined as the fraction of unique TCRs that were SARS-CoV-2-associated. Depth was defined as the fraction of total T cells that were SARS-CoV-2-associated. Each spike-specific TCR was assigned to its reactive spike region and to a CD4 or CD8 class using the MIRA data. Log10-transformed breadth and depth values were compared by one-way ANOVA with Sidak's multiple comparisons tests. TCRdb retrieved this table from immuneACCESS and kept in-frame rearrangements only. Not all clones are present; in checked studies, unresolved V genes account for under half, and no reason is known for the remainder. V, J and clone size derive from that table, while D and trimming were established from the DNA sequence. The sample table holds around 150,000 clones, of which around nine tenths were seen once. Together, the top ten hold approximately 5.4% of the sample.

The CDR3, cysteine through phenylalanine, is 13 amino acids long. Solely the CDR3 DNA is kept, with 39 bases framed from the first base. V loses 2 bases of germline sequence and J loses 7 bases, and the interval between the two ends is 11 bases. CDR1 SEHNR and CDR2 FQNEAQ are derived from the germline V gene (reference sequence). The sample's time point label, in plain terms: baseline before first vaccination. The vaccinee samples were drawn from two UK trials, COV001 and COV002, one of which was a single-blind randomized controlled phase 2/3 trial testing AZD1222 (ChAdOx1 nCoV-19) in healthy adults. For TCRbeta chain sequencing, PBMC samples were collected from trial participants at day 0 and at day 28 after the second dose.

This TCR was recovered from an adult in good health. This specimen was peripheral blood, taken on day 0 of AZD1222 vaccination. The V and J genes are TRBV7-9 and TRBJ1-1; confidence is insufficient to name the D gene. At the DNA level, the sequence is TGTGCCAGCAGCTTAATGGTGATGGGTGAAGCTTTCTTT. Its protein is CASSLMVMGEAFF.